This TCR beta chain came from a study of blood T cell repertoires in COVID-19. Measured with immunoSEQ multiplex PCR; TCRdb has only the in-frame clones, and not every one. The data hold about 170,000 clones, with around 85% observed a single time. The source is a man in his 60s who had recovered from COVID-19. The sample consisted of peripheral blood.

In DNA form, the CDR3 reads TGCAGCGTTGCCCGTTCGGGGACAGGGGGCGCCGGGACAGATACGCAGTATTTT. This translates into CSVARSGTGGAGTDTQYF. The V and J genes are TRBV29-1 and TRBJ2-3, with 12 positions matching TRBD1. The V segment lost 4 bases and the J segment 3 bases; nucleotides outside the gene matches: 14. CDR1 and CDR2 from the germline V gene are SQVTM and ANQGSEA. The CDR3 extends over 18 amino acids.